This TCR beta chain was sequenced for a study of monozygotic twins with inflammatory bowel disease. Each CDR3 protein gets one entry in TCRdb, which reprocessed the 5' RACE reads and gives no DNA. The sample totals approximately 400,000 distinct CDR3 sequences; its top ten clones hold around 2.6%. Germline CDR1 is MNHEY and CDR2 is SMNVEV (reference sequence). CDR3 length equals 15 residues. The chain combines TRBV27 with TRBJ2-7; without DNA, the TCRdb call of TRBD1 cannot be checked. The receptor was isolated from a human donor with ulcerative colitis or Crohn's disease, or a healthy co-twin of an affected twin (not recorded which). The sequenced material came from blood. The CDR3 reads CAPPSGQGASYEQYF.